This T cell receptor (beta chain) was profiled in a study of T-cell reconstitution after alpha-beta-depleted transplantation in children. Study results and caveats: Some patients' high day-60 TCRbeta diversity was attributed to recipient cells surviving conditioning. After one year, T-cell counts and TCRbeta diversity mostly came from new T cells. Several hundred expanded graft clones reportedly supplied alpha-beta T cells about two months after transplant.

Library preparation (for TCRbeta) was performed with unique molecular identifiers. TCRdb reprocessed the PCR reads via MiXCR and lists one record per CDR3 protein. Of 440,000 or so distinct CDR3 sequences listed, 43% are singletons. Germline assignment: CDR1 SQVTM and CDR2 ANQGSEA. V lost 3 bases and J 8 bases, leaving 17 bases between the germline ends. The CDR3 runs to 14 residues. Comments on this clonotype: Its antigen is still unknown.

The sequenced sample was PBMCs, obtained before TCRalphabeta/CD19-depleted stem cell transplant. The chain couples TRBV29-1 to TRBJ2-1, with TRBD2 as a possible D gene (6 bases). The TCR was taken from a girl under 10 years old with aplastic anemia, due to receive a stem cell transplant. The CDR3 coding sequence is TGCAGCGTTGAGGCTTGGCTAGCGCGCGATGAGCAGTTCTTC. Residues: CSVEAWLARDEQFF.